This T cell receptor (beta chain) was profiled in a study of intratumoral heterogeneity in liver cancer. The V end lost 4 bases, the J end lost 5 bases, and 12 bases lay between the germline ends. Looked up from germline, CDR1 is MGHDK and CDR2 is SYGVNS. CDR3 length: 14 amino acids. The protocol was immunoSEQ multiplex PCR, while the TCRdb copy is restricted to in-frame clones and leaves out a portion. Among thousands of clones listed, approximately 60% were seen once. Each tumour sample represents a distinct, spatially separated region of the hepatocellular carcinoma nodule. Before surgical resection, these early-stage hepatocellular carcinoma patients received no treatment. This clone was recorded a few times.

The genes are TRBV25-1 and TRBJ1-5; D remains unclear. The sequence came from a man between 65 and 79 years old with hepatocellular carcinoma. The material sequenced was tumor tissue, taken before any cancer treatment. Written as DNA, the CDR3 is TGTGCCAGCAGTGGTACCGGGAACCATCAGCCCCAGCATTTT. It yields the protein CASSGTGNHQPQHF.